The 24 T cell receptor beta chains reported below all come from one sample, sequenced in a study of T-cell reconstitution after alpha-beta-depleted transplantation in children. Using unique molecular identifiers, the investigators prepared the TCRbeta library. TCRdb called the PCR reads again in MiXCR, with one record for every CDR3 protein. The sample holds fewer than 550,000 distinct CDR3 sequences, about 10% seen once. The sample consisted of PBMCs, mostly from graft donor cells, taken 180 days after TCRalphabeta/CD19-depleted stem cell transplant. The receptors shown here come from a female patient between 2 and 15 years old who had a stem cell transplant for aplastic anemia, so the T cells may come from the graft donor.

The chain uses TRBV29-1 and TRBJ1-1, with D possibly matching TRBD1 (6 bases). Between the trimmed V and J ends, which lost 5 bases and 0 bases, there was a span of 13 bases. CDR1 and CDR2 from the germline V gene are SQVTM and ANQGSEA. The CDR3 totals 14 residues. The CDR3 protein is CSVCRTDMNTEAFF. The CDR3, as DNA: TGCAGCGTTTGCCGGACAGATATGAACACTGAAGCTTTCTTT.

This chain uses TRBV2 with TRBJ2-2; D unclear. The V end lost 1 base, the J end lost 6 bases, and 9 bases lay between the germline ends. The CDR3 has 14 amino acids. Germline V lookup: CDR1 SNHLY, CDR2 FYNNEI. CDR3: CASSEGARPGELFF. In DNA, the CDR3 is TGTGCCAGCAGTGAAGGAGCTAGGCCCGGGGAGCTGTTTTTT.

This clonotype has a count of ten or more. V is TRBV11-2 and J is TRBJ2-1; D unclear. This CDR3 is 16 amino acids long. Germline assignment: CDR1 SGHAT and CDR2 FQNNGV. The ends were cut back, 1 base at V and 3 bases at J, with 13 bases in the middle. The CDR3 bases are TGTGCCAGCAGCTTAGCGGGTAGGCGCCTCTACAATGAGCAGTTCTTC. This gives the protein CASSLAGRRLYNEQFF.

This clonotype has ten or more counts. The V gene is TRBV6-1, the J gene TRBJ1-4, with TRBD1 matching 7 bases. This CDR3 is built from 16 residues. CDR1 and CDR2 (germline): MNHNS, SASEGT. Losses at the gene ends were 7 bases for V and 7 bases for J; bases not matched to a gene: 15. The CDR3 DNA is TGTGCCAGCACCAGGGCAGGGGGACCCCTGGGTGAAAAACTGTTTTTT. The encoded protein is CASTRAGGPLGEKLFF.

The rearrangement uses TRBV5-1 and TRBJ1-6; 11 bases fit TRBD1. In germline, CDR1 is SGHRS, CDR2 YFSETQ. The CDR3 loop spans 16 amino acids. With 0 bases clipped from V and 6 bases from J, the junction kept 2 bases outside the gene matches. Here the CDR3 reads CASSLVGTGGNSPLHF. For the CDR3, the DNA is TGCGCCAGCAGCTTGGTCGGGACAGGGGGTAATTCACCCCTCCACTTT.

This chain connects TRBV18 to TRBJ1-2, with D possibly being TRBD1 (5 bases). Germline lookup yields CDR1 KGHSH and CDR2 LQKENI. The V gene lost 2 bases and the J gene lost 0 bases, with 10 bases spanning the gap. This CDR3 is 15 amino acids long. CDR3 residues: CASSPGAQANYGYTF. The CDR3 DNA follows: TGTGCCAGCTCACCAGGGGCCCAAGCTAACTATGGCTACACCTTC.

J is TRBJ2-5 and V is TRBV18; the match to TRBD1 covers 7 bases. Germline V CDR1 and CDR2: KGHSH, LQKENI. The junction had 21 bases not matched to a gene; V was cut back by 4 bases and J by 7 bases. This CDR3 contains 18 residues. In DNA, the CDR3 is TGTGCCAGCTCACGAGGGGACAGCTGGGGGCCACAAGGGAGGACCCAGTACTTC. Amino acids: CASSRGDSWGPQGRTQYF.

This clonotype turned up a few times. V and J are TRBV7-9 and TRBJ1-1, with TRBD1 matching over 9 bases. J lost 5 bases, V lost 8 bases, and 6 bases had no gene match. Germline lookup yields CDR1 SEHNR and CDR2 FQNEAQ (reference sequence). There are 13 residues in the CDR3. The CDR3 DNA sequence: TGTGCCAGCCACCGGGACAGGGTTACTGAAGCTTTCTTT. Amino acid sequence: CASHRDRVTEAFF.

The chain joins TRBV5-5 to TRBJ2-7; no firm D call. CDR1 SGHKS and CDR2 YYEKEE come from the germline V gene (reference sequence). The CDR3 has 12 amino acids. V gave up 0 bases and J gave up 4 bases, with 5 bases separating them. As DNA, the CDR3 is TGTGCCAGCAGCTTGGGTGAATACGAGCAGTACGTC. It yields the protein CASSLGEYEQYV.

J is TRBJ2-3 and V is TRBV20-1, with D possibly being TRBD1 (5 bases). Germline assignment: CDR1 DFQATT and CDR2 SNEGSKA (reference sequence). The CDR3 runs 12 residues. Trimming shortened V by 3 bases and J by 7 bases, and 11 bases separated the two germline ends. CDR3 amino acids: CSASLSGNTQYF. CDR3 sequence (DNA): TGCAGTGCTAGTTTGTCAGGGAATACGCAGTATTTT.

This rearrangement joins TRBV29-1 to TRBJ2-5, with TRBD2 matching over 15 bases. V lost 4 bases and J lost 5; bases outside the gene matches: 5. The CDR3 runs to 15 residues. Looked up from germline, CDR1 is SQVTM and CDR2 is ANQGSEA. CDR3: CSVGTSGRAKETQYF. The CDR3 region has the DNA TGCAGCGTTGGGACTAGCGGGAGGGCAAAGGAGACCCAGTACTTC.

This chain joins TRBV10-3 and TRBJ2-1; 10 bases line up with TRBD2. J gave up 4 bases and V 6 bases, and 6 bases lay outside the gene matches. This CDR3 comprises 15 residues. Germline V CDR1 and CDR2: ENHRY, SYGVKD. The CDR3 loop reads CAIRSTSGVYNEQFF. As DNA, the CDR3 is TGTGCCATCAGGTCTACTAGCGGGGTTTACAATGAGCAGTTCTTC.

CDR3: CASSLNHYNEQFF. CDR3 DNA: TGTGCCAGCAGTTTAAATCACTACAATGAGCAGTTCTTC. V is TRBV27 and J is TRBJ2-1; the D is unclear. The CDR3 totals 13 residues. V lost 2 bases and J lost 3, with 5 bases in between. The germline gives CDR1 MNHEY, CDR2 SMNVEV (reference sequence).

The rearrangement uses TRBV12-3 or TRBV12-4 and TRBJ2-2; TRBD1 agrees at 9 bases. Germline trimming cut 10 bases from V and 4 bases from J; bases unmatched to any gene: 7. The CDR3 length is 14 residues. In DNA form, the CDR3 reads TGTGCCACCCAGATGGACAGGGGCACCGGGGAGCTGTTTTTT. It yields the protein CATQMDRGTGELFF.

V is TRBV5-1 and J is TRBJ2-2; D is ambiguous. This CDR3 comprises 16 residues. The V end was cut by 4 bases, the J end by 2 bases, with 15 bases between. CDR1 is SGHRS, CDR2 YFSETQ, per germline. The CDR3 is CASSPSGSYNTGELFF. DNA of the CDR3: TGCGCCAGCAGCCCTTCCGGATCCTACAACACCGGGGAGCTGTTTTTT.

This clonotype was recorded many times. This sequence joins TRBV19 and TRBJ2-2; 8 bases agree with TRBD2. The germline gives CDR1 LNHDA, CDR2 SQIVND (reference sequence). V gave up 3 bases and J gave up 6 bases; unmatched junction bases: 6. The CDR3 is made up of 15 amino acids. CDR3 nucleotides: TGTGCCAGTAGTATCGCTAGCGGGCGGGCCGGGGAGCTGTTTTTT. This translates into CASSIASGRAGELFF.

The sample holds a few counts of this clonotype. The genes are TRBV12-3 or TRBV12-4 and TRBJ2-5, with 12 nucleotides matching TRBD1. This CDR3 is 17 amino acids long. V shed 5 bases and J 5 bases; nucleotides not matched to a gene: 12. Here the CDR3 DNA reads TGTGCCAGCAGTACCGGGACAGGGGGCCCCCTAAGGGAGACCCAGTACTTC. Translating it yields CASSTGTGGPLRETQYF.

This sequence joins TRBV2 and TRBJ1-2; tentatively, D is TRBD1 (5 bases). This CDR3 comprises 13 residues. V shed 8 bases and J shed 3 bases, with 13 bases lying between them. The germline V gene encodes CDR1 SNHLY and CDR2 FYNNEI. The CDR3 DNA follows: TGTGCCAGCGCGATTTCAGGGTACTATGGCTACACCTTC. This sequence encodes CASAISGYYGYTF.

The sample holds a few counts of this clonotype. V usage is TRBV5-5 and J usage is TRBJ1-2; 7 bases fit TRBD1. The CDR3 is 15 residues long. V dropped 5 bases and J dropped 2; count of bases not matched to a gene: 9. The germline gives CDR1 SGHKS, CDR2 YYEKEE (reference sequence). The CDR3 is CASSFTGEANYGYTF. CDR3 nucleotides: TGTGCCAGCAGTTTTACAGGGGAGGCGAACTATGGCTACACCTTC.

This clonotype has ten or more counts. This rearrangement joins TRBV28 to TRBJ2-7, with 7 bases aligning to TRBD1. The V and J ends lost 5 bases and 5 bases, in that order; junction bases with no gene match: 18. From germline, CDR1 is MDHEN and CDR2 SYDVKM. The CDR3 has 17 residues. CDR3 DNA sequence: TGTGCCAGCAGTGCGACGAGCTTCCGGGACAGAGGCCACGAGCAGTACTTC. Amino acids: CASSATSFRDRGHEQYF.

V gene TRBV27 combines with J gene TRBJ2-2, with a possible D match to TRBD2 (5 bases). Trimming took 5 bases from V and 5 from J, leaving 18 bases between them. The CDR3 runs 16 residues. Germline V CDR1 and CDR2: MNHEY, SMNVEV (reference sequence). The CDR3 DNA is TGTGCCAGCAGTCTCGTGGGGAGAGCTCATACCGGGGAGCTGTTTTTT. It translates to CASSLVGRAHTGELFF.

The chain links TRBV4-3 to TRBJ1-5, with TRBD1 matching 8 bases. V dropped 1 base and J dropped 4; count of bases not matched to a gene: 6. Germline V gene data show CDR1 as LGHNA and CDR2 as YSLEER. The CDR3 spans 16 residues. The CDR3 nucleotides are TGCGCCAGCAGCCAAGGGACAGGGAGATCTAATCAGCCCCAGCATTTT. This translates into CASSQGTGRSNQPQHF.

V usage is TRBV20-1 and J usage is TRBJ2-5; D call uncertain. The germline V gene encodes CDR1 DFQATT and CDR2 SNEGSKA (reference sequence). The CDR3 runs to 13 residues. Trimming removed 2 bases at V and 1 base at J, with 8 bases between. DNA for the CDR3: TGCAGTGCTAGAAGCCCAACCCAAGAGACCCAGTACTTC. Amino acids: CSARSPTQETQYF.

There are many counts of this clonotype. V usage is TRBV28 and J usage is TRBJ2-6; tentatively, D is TRBD1 (7 bases). The CDR3 is made up of 15 amino acids. Germline CDR1 and CDR2: MDHEN and SYDVKM. The V end lost 5 bases, the J end lost 1 base, and 9 bases lay between the germline ends. CDR3 protein: CASSPGGSGANVLTF. The DNA for the CDR3 is TGTGCCAGCAGTCCAGGGGGGTCTGGGGCCAACGTCCTGACTTTC.